Described below is a single T cell receptor beta chain sequence and its context. Libraries were prepared by immunoSEQ multiplex PCR; TCRdb keeps only in-frame clonotypes and omits some of them. The data contain approximately 420,000 clones, around 85% of them singletons. V lost 0 bases to trimming and J lost 5 bases, with 10 bases between them. CDR1 and CDR2 from the germline V gene are MNHEY and SVGAGI. CDR3 length equals 15 residues. This sample was included in a study of Ad26.COV2.S vaccination and SARS-CoV-2 variants. Sample treatment: some 20 received Ad26.COV2.S at low or high dose, single or two shots; roughly five received placebo; per-sample allocation not given. At day 63 after the first vaccine or placebo injection, samples were drawn. An adult aged 18-55 years in Boston served as the donor.

The sequence was obtained from a person aged 18-65 years who received the Ad26.COV2.S COVID-19 vaccine or a placebo. This chain links TRBV6-5 with TRBJ2-2; tentative D call: TRBD2 (5 bases). The sequencing here drew on peripheral blood, taken in a trial of Ad26.COV2.S vaccine versus placebo. The CDR3 is CASSYSLSGTGELFF. CDR3 DNA: TGTGCCAGCAGTTACTCACTGTCGGGGACCGGGGAGCTGTTTTTT.